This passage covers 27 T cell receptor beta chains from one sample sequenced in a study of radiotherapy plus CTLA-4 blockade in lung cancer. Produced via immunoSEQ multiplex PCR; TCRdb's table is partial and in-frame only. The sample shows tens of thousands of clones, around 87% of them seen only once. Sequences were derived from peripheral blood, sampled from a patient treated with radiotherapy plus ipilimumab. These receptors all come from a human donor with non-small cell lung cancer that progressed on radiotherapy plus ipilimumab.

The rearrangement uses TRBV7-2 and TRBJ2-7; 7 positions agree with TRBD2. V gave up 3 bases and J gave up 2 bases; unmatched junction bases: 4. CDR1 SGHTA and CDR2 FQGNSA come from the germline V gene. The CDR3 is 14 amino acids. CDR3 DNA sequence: TGTGCCAGCAGCTTGGGGAGGGGAGCCTACGAGCAGTACTTC. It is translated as CASSLGRGAYEQYF.

The CDR3 sequence is CASRVSGTVNTEAFF. The CDR3 DNA follows: TGTGCCAGCCGAGTTTCCGGGACCGTGAACACTGAAGCTTTCTTT. The rearrangement joins TRBV6-4 to TRBJ1-1, with D tentatively TRBD1 (5 bases). CDR3 length: 15 amino acids. Germline V gene lookup returns CDR1 MRHNA and CDR2 SNTAGT. V was shortened by 8 bases and J by 0 bases, with 16 bases between the two germline ends.

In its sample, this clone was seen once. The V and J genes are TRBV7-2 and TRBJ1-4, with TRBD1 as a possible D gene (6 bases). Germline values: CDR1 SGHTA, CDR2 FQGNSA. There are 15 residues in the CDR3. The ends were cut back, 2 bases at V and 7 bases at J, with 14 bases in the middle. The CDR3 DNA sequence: TGTGCCAGCAGCTTATACCGGGGGGCTCCTGAAAAACTGTTTTTT. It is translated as CASSLYRGAPEKLFF. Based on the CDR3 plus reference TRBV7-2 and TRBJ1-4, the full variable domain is GAGVSQSPSNKVTEKGKDVELRCDPISGHTALYWYRQSLGQGLEFLIYFQGNSAPDKSGLPSDRFSAERTGGSVSTLTIQRTQQEDSAVYLCASSLYRGAPEKLFFGSGTQLSVL.

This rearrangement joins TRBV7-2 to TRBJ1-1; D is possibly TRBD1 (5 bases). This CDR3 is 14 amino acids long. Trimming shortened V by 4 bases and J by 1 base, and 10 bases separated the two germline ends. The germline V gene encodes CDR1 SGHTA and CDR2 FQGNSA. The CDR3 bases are TGTGCCAGCAGCTCGATGACAGCGAACACTGAAGCTTTCTTT. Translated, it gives CASSSMTANTEAFF.

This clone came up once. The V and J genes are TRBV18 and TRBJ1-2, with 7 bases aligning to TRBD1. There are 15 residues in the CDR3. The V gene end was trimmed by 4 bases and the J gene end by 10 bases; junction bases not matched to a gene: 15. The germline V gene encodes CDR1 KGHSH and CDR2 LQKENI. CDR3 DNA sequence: TGTGCCAGCTCACGAACAGGGGACCTGACAGGGCTCTACACCTTC. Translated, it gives CASSRTGDLTGLYTF.

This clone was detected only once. CDR3 in amino acids: CASSPRREASGVRVAYNEQFF. CDR3 bases: TGTGCCAGTAGTCCCCGCCGTGAGGCTAGCGGGGTGAGGGTCGCCTACAATGAGCAGTTCTTC. The chain combines TRBV19 with TRBJ2-1, with 9 bases fitting TRBD2. CDR3 length: 21 residues. Per the germline V gene, CDR1 is LNHDA and CDR2 is SQIVND (reference sequence). The V segment lost 5 bases and the J segment 2 bases; nucleotides outside the gene matches: 22.

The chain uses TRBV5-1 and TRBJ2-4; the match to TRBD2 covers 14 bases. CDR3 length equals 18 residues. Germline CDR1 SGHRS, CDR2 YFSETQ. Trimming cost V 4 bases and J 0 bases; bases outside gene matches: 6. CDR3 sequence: CASSPRLAGGGAKNIQYF. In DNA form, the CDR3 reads TGCGCCAGCAGCCCCCGACTAGCGGGGGGGGGAGCCAAAAACATTCAGTACTTC.

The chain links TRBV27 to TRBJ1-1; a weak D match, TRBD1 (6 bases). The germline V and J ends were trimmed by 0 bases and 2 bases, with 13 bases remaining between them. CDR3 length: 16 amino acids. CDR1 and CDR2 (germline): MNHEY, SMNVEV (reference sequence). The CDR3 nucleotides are TGTGCCAGCAGTTTATCCCCGACAGGACTAAACACTGAAGCTTTCTTT. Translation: CASSLSPTGLNTEAFF.

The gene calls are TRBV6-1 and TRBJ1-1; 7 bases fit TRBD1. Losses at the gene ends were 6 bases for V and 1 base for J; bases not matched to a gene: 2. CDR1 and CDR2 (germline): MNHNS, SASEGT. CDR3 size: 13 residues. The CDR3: CASSGQENTEAFF. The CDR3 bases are TGTGCCAGCAGCGGACAGGAGAACACTGAAGCTTTCTTT.

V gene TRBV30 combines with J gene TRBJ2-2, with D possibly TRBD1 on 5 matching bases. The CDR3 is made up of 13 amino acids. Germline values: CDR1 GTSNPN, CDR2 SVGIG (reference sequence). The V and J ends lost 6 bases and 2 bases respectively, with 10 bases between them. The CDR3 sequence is CACRRGNTGELFF. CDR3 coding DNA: TGTGCCTGCCGAAGGGGTAACACCGGGGAGCTGTTTTTT.

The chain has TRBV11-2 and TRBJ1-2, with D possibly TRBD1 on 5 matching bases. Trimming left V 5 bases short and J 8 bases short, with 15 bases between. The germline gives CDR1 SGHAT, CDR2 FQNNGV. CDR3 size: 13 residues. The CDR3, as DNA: TGTGCCAGCAGCCCATGGGGGGTGCCGGGCTACACCTTC. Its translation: CASSPWGVPGYTF.

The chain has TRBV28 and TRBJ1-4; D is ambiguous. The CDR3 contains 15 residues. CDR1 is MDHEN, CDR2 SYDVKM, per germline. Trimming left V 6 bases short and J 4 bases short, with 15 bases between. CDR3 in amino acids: CASSPRSPRNEKLFF. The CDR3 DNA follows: TGTGCCAGCAGCCCCAGATCCCCTCGTAATGAAAAACTGTTTTTT.

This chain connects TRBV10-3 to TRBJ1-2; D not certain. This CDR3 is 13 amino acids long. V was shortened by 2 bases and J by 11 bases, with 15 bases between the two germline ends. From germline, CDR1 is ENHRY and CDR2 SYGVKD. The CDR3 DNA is TGTGCCATCAGTGAGCCCTCGGACGCCCCATACACCTTC. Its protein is CAISEPSDAPYTF.

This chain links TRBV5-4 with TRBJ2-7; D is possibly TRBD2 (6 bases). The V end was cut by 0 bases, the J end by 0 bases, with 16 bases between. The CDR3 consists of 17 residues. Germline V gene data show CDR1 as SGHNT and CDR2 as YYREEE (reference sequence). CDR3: CASSLAKVAGSSYEQYF. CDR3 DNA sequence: TGTGCCAGCAGCTTGGCTAAGGTCGCGGGAAGCTCCTACGAGCAGTACTTC.

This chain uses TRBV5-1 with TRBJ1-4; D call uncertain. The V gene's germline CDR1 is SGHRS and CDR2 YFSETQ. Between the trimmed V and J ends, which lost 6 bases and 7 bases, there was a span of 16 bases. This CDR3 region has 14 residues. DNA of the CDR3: TGCGCCAGCACTAGTAGTCCGCCTAGTGAAAAACTGTTTTTT. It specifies CASTSSPPSEKLFF.

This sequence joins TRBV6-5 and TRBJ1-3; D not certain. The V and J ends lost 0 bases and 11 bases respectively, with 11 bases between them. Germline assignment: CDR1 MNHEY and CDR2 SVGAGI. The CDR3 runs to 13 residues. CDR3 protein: CASSYSTTPSIYF. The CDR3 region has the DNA TGTGCCAGCAGTTACTCGACAACTCCGTCCATATATTTT.

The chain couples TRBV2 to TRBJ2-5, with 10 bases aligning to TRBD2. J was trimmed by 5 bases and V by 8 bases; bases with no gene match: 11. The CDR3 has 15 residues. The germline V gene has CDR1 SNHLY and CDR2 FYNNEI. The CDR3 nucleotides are TGTGCCAGCGGAGGGACTAGCGACAGAAGGGAGACCCAGTACTTC. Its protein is CASGGTSDRRETQYF.

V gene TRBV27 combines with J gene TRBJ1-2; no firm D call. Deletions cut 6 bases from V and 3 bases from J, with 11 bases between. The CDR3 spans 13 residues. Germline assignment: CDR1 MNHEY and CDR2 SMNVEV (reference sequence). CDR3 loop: CASSFDVYYGYTF. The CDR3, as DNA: TGTGCCAGCAGCTTTGACGTTTACTATGGCTACACCTTC.

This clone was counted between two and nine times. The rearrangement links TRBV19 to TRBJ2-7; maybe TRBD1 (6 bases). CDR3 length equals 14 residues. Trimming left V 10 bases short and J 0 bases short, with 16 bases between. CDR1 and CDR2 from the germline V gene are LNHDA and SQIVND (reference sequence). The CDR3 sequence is CAKKRRDNSYEQYF. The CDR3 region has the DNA TGTGCCAAAAAGAGACGGGACAACTCCTACGAGCAGTACTTC.

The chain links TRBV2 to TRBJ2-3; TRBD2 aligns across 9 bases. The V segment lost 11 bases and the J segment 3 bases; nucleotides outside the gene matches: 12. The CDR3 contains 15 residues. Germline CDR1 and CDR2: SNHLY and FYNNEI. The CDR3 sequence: CAGKRLAELTDTQYF. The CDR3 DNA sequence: TGTGCCGGAAAAAGACTAGCGGAACTTACAGATACGCAGTATTTT.

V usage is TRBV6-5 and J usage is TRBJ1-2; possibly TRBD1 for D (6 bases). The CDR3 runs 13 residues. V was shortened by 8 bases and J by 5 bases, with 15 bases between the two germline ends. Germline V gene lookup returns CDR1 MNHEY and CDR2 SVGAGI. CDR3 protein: CASGLRTEYGYTF. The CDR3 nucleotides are TGTGCCAGCGGTCTCCGGACAGAGTATGGCTACACCTTC.

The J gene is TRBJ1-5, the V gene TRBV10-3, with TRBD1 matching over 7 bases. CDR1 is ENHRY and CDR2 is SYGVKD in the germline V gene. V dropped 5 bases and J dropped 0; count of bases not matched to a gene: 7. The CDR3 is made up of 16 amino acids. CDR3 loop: CAISQGGIGSNQPQHF. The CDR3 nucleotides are TGTGCCATCAGTCAAGGGGGCATAGGTAGCAATCAGCCCCAGCATTTT.

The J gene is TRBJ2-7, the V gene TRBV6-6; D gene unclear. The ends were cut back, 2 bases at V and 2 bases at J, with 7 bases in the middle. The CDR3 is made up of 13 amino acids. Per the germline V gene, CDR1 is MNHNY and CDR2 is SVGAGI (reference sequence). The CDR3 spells CASSYDGAYEQYF. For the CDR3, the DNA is TGTGCCAGCAGTTACGACGGCGCCTACGAGCAGTACTTC.

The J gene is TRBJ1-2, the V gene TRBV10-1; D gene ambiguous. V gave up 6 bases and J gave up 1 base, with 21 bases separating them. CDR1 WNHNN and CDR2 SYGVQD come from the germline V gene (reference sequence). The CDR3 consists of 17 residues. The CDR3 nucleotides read TGCGCCAGCAGGAGCAGACAAATCCTTCTACTTAACTATGGCTACACCTTC. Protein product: CASRSRQILLLNYGYTF.

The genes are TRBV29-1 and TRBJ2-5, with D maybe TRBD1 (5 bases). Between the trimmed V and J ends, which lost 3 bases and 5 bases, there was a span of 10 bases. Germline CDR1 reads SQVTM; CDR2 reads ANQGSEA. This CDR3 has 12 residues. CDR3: CSVERTHETQYF. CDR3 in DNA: TGCAGCGTTGAGAGGACACACGAGACCCAGTACTTC.

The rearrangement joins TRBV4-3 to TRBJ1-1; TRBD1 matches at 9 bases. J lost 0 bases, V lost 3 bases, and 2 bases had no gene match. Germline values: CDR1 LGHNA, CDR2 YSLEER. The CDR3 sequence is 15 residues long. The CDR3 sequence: CASSQGTGLNTEAFF. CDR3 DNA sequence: TGCGCCAGCAGCCAGGGGACAGGGCTGAACACTGAAGCTTTCTTT.

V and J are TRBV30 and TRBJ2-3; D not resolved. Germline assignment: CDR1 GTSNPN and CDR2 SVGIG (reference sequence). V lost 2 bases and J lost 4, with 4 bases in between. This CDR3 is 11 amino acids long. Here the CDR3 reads CAWSFPDTQYF. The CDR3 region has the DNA TGTGCCTGGAGTTTTCCAGATACGCAGTATTTT.